This is a list of T cell receptor beta chains from one sample in a study of CD8+ T cells in alopecia areata. Profiling relied on immunoSEQ multiplex PCR, and the TCRdb table lists in-frame clones only, not all of them. The sample includes some 110,000 clones, more than 30% of them seen just once. The sample taken for sequencing was CD4+ T cells sorted from blood. Source of these receptors: a human donor with alopecia areata. Each CDR3 is given with its conserved first and last residue. The D gene is left open where the match is weak. For some rows the clone size is stated as once, few or many, or as a class when expanded; others skip it.

d_gene: TRBD2
v_gene: TRBV4-2
j_gene: TRBJ2-7
abundance: -
CDR3nt: TGTGCCAGCAGCCAAAGAGAGGGCCTAGCGGGCTCATACGAGCAGTACTTC
CDR3aa: CASSQREGLAGSYEQYF

d_gene: -
v_gene: TRBV2
j_gene: TRBJ2-3
abundance: -
CDR3nt: TGTGCCAGCAGTGAGGTGGGGGGGGCTGATACGCAGTATTTT
CDR3aa: CASSEVGGADTQYF

d_gene: -
v_gene: TRBV28
j_gene: TRBJ2-1
abundance: -
CDR3nt: TGTGCCAGCAGTTTATGGGGGGCAGCCTACAATGAGCAGTTCTTC
CDR3aa: CASSLWGAAYNEQFF

d_gene: TRBD1
v_gene: TRBV5-1
j_gene: TRBJ2-7
abundance: few
CDR3nt: TGCGCCAGCAGCTTGGCGGGACAGGAATACGAGCAGTACTTC
CDR3aa: CASSLAGQEYEQYF

d_gene: -
v_gene: TRBV9
j_gene: TRBJ2-5
abundance: -
CDR3nt: TGTGCCAGCAGCTATTCGGACCTTATACAGACCCAGTACTTC
CDR3aa: CASSYSDLIQTQYF

d_gene: -
v_gene: TRBV30
j_gene: TRBJ2-1
abundance: -
CDR3nt: TGTGCCTGGAAGTGGAGCGCCAATGAGCAGTTCTTC
CDR3aa: CAWKWSANEQFF

d_gene: -
v_gene: TRBV30
j_gene: TRBJ1-2
abundance: few
CDR3nt: TGTGCCTTGACCGGTTTTCAGGACTATGGCTACACCTTC
CDR3aa: CALTGFQDYGYTF

d_gene: -
v_gene: TRBV2
j_gene: TRBJ2-1
abundance: -
CDR3nt: TGTGCCAGCAGTGCCGGGACACCCCTGCTGAATGAGCAGTTCTTC
CDR3aa: CASSAGTPLLNEQFF

d_gene: -
v_gene: TRBV29-1
j_gene: TRBJ1-2
abundance: -
CDR3nt: TGCAGCGTTGAAAAAATTGGTCCCCTTAAGGGTGGCTACACCTTC
CDR3aa: CSVEKIGPLKGGYTF

d_gene: -
v_gene: TRBV28
j_gene: TRBJ2-2
abundance: -
CDR3nt: TGTGCCAGCAGTCGACTAGACACATCCACCGGGGAGCTGTTTTTT
CDR3aa: CASSRLDTSTGELFF

d_gene: -
v_gene: TRBV30
j_gene: TRBJ2-3
abundance: few
CDR3nt: TGTGCCTGGAGTGGGAGAGGGAGAACGTATACGCAGTATTTT
CDR3aa: CAWSGRGRTYTQYF

d_gene: -
v_gene: TRBV29-1
j_gene: TRBJ1-3
abundance: -
CDR3nt: TGCAGCGTTGACACAGGCCCCTTTGGAAACACCATATATTTT
CDR3aa: CSVDTGPFGNTIYF

d_gene: -
v_gene: TRBV13
j_gene: TRBJ2-7
abundance: few
CDR3nt: TGTGCCAGCACCCGGGGACGCCCCCCGGGGGAGCAGTACTTC
CDR3aa: CASTRGRPPGEQYF

d_gene: -
v_gene: TRBV5-1
j_gene: TRBJ2-7
abundance: -
CDR3nt: TGCGCCAGCAGAACGGCAGGGAATGAGCAGTACTTC
CDR3aa: CASRTAGNEQYF

d_gene: TRBD1
v_gene: TRBV29-1
j_gene: TRBJ1-1
abundance: few
CDR3nt: TGCAGCGTTGGGACAGGGTATTTAGCTTTCTTT
CDR3aa: CSVGTGYLAFF

d_gene: TRBD1
v_gene: TRBV7-2
j_gene: TRBJ1-6
abundance: few
CDR3nt: TGTGCCAGCAGCTTAGAGCAGGGACAGACCAATTCACCCCTCCACTTT
CDR3aa: CASSLEQGQTNSPLHF

d_gene: -
v_gene: TRBV4-2
j_gene: TRBJ2-7
abundance: once
CDR3nt: TGTGCCAGCAGCCAAGAATACGATTCCTCCTACGAGCAGTACTTC
CDR3aa: CASSQEYDSSYEQYF

d_gene: -
v_gene: TRBV28
j_gene: TRBJ2-7
abundance: -
CDR3nt: TGTGCCAGCGGAAGTAGGTTAAGCCAGTACTTC
CDR3aa: CASGSRLSQYF

d_gene: TRBD1
v_gene: TRBV18
j_gene: TRBJ2-2
abundance: few
CDR3nt: TGTGCCAGCTCACCGGGACAGGGATCCACCGGGGAGCTGTTTTTT
CDR3aa: CASSPGQGSTGELFF

d_gene: TRBD2
v_gene: TRBV30
j_gene: TRBJ2-1
abundance: -
CDR3nt: TGTGCCTGGAGTGTGACTAGCGGGAGCAATGAGCAGTTCTTC
CDR3aa: CAWSVTSGSNEQFF

d_gene: -
v_gene: TRBV5-4
j_gene: TRBJ2-1
abundance: few
CDR3nt: TGTGCCAGCAGCGCCCCAGGTTCCTACAATGAGCAGTTCTTC
CDR3aa: CASSAPGSYNEQFF

d_gene: -
v_gene: TRBV27
j_gene: TRBJ1-2
abundance: -
CDR3nt: TGTGCCAGCAGTCCCTGGGAGGGGGGCTACACCTTC
CDR3aa: CASSPWEGGYTF

d_gene: -
v_gene: TRBV6-6
j_gene: TRBJ1-5
abundance: -
CDR3nt: TGTGCCAGCAGCAGGCAAACCGGCAATCAGCCCCAGCATTTT
CDR3aa: CASSRQTGNQPQHF

d_gene: TRBD1
v_gene: TRBV2
j_gene: TRBJ2-1
abundance: -
CDR3nt: TGTGCCAGCAGGGAACAGGGGGGCTCCTACAATGAGCAGTTCTTC
CDR3aa: CASREQGGSYNEQFF

d_gene: -
v_gene: TRBV23-1
j_gene: TRBJ2-4
abundance: few
CDR3nt: TGCGCCAGCCTAGCCAAAAACATTCAGTACTTC
CDR3aa: CASLAKNIQYF

d_gene: -
v_gene: TRBV5-1
j_gene: TRBJ2-5
abundance: -
CDR3nt: TGCGCCAGCAGCTTGAACGGGGGGCAAATGGCGGCCCAGTACTTC
CDR3aa: CASSLNGGQMAAQYF

d_gene: TRBD2
v_gene: TRBV5-1
j_gene: TRBJ2-7
abundance: -
CDR3nt: TGCGCCAGCAGCCGGGAGGGGGTCGAGCAGTACTTC
CDR3aa: CASSREGVEQYF

d_gene: -
v_gene: TRBV27
j_gene: TRBJ2-5
abundance: few
CDR3nt: TGTGCCAGCAGTGCGGGACTGCCCCTAGGGACCCAGTACTTC
CDR3aa: CASSAGLPLGTQYF

d_gene: -
v_gene: TRBV7-2
j_gene: TRBJ2-7
abundance: few
CDR3nt: TGTGCCAGCAGCTTAGACCTCAAGGGGGAGCAGTACTTC
CDR3aa: CASSLDLKGEQYF

d_gene: -
v_gene: TRBV29-1
j_gene: TRBJ1-1
abundance: -
CDR3nt: TGCAGCGTTGGCGGGGACACTGAAGCTTTCTTT
CDR3aa: CSVGGDTEAFF

d_gene: -
v_gene: TRBV29-1
j_gene: TRBJ1-1
abundance: -
CDR3nt: TGCAGCGTTGATGGGGCAATCGACACTGAAGCTTTCTTT
CDR3aa: CSVDGAIDTEAFF

d_gene: -
v_gene: TRBV7-2
j_gene: TRBJ2-1
abundance: -
CDR3nt: TGTGCCAGCAGCTTAAGAAGTGGAGATGAGCAGTTCTTC
CDR3aa: CASSLRSGDEQFF

d_gene: -
v_gene: TRBV11-3
j_gene: TRBJ2-5
abundance: few
CDR3nt: TGTGCCAGCAGCTCAACCGAAGAGACCCAGTACTTC
CDR3aa: CASSSTEETQYF

d_gene: -
v_gene: TRBV6-5
j_gene: TRBJ1-2
abundance: -
CDR3nt: TGTGCCAGCAGTTACTCGGGAGGAGGGAGCTATGGCTACACCTTC
CDR3aa: CASSYSGGGSYGYTF

d_gene: -
v_gene: TRBV7-2
j_gene: TRBJ2-5
abundance: -
CDR3nt: TGTGCCAGCAGCTTAGGCTCCCCTCCCGAGACCCAGTACTTC
CDR3aa: CASSLGSPPETQYF

d_gene: -
v_gene: TRBV29-1
j_gene: TRBJ1-3
abundance: few
CDR3nt: TGCAGCGTTGAAGTCCACTCTGGAAACACCATATATTTT
CDR3aa: CSVEVHSGNTIYF

d_gene: -
v_gene: TRBV5-1
j_gene: TRBJ2-7
abundance: -
CDR3nt: TGCGCCAGCAGCTTTACAGGGCCTTCCTACGAGCAGTACTTC
CDR3aa: CASSFTGPSYEQYF

d_gene: -
v_gene: TRBV14
j_gene: TRBJ1-1
abundance: -
CDR3nt: TGTGCCAGCAGCCAAGAACCCCTTTCTGGAGCTTTCTTT
CDR3aa: CASSQEPLSGAFF

d_gene: -
v_gene: TRBV19
j_gene: TRBJ1-2
abundance: -
CDR3nt: TGTGCCAGTATCGGCGGCTCGGCGGCAAACTATGGCTACACCTTC
CDR3aa: CASIGGSAANYGYTF

d_gene: TRBD2
v_gene: TRBV29-1
j_gene: TRBJ2-7
abundance: -
CDR3nt: TGCAGCGTTGATAGTTCTCTTAGCGGGAGCTCCTACGAGCAGTACTTC
CDR3aa: CSVDSSLSGSSYEQYF

d_gene: -
v_gene: TRBV7-9
j_gene: TRBJ2-3
abundance: -
CDR3nt: TGTGCCAGCAGCCGGAGGGGGTTGGATACGCAGTATTTT
CDR3aa: CASSRRGLDTQYF

d_gene: -
v_gene: TRBV29-1
j_gene: TRBJ1-1
abundance: few
CDR3nt: TGCAGCGCCGTGAGACAGGTGAACACTGAAGCTTTCTTT
CDR3aa: CSAVRQVNTEAFF